Shown below are 15 T cell receptor beta chains from a single sample sequenced in a study of T cell responses to AZD1222 COVID-19 vaccine. The method was immunoSEQ multiplex PCR; TCRdb's version includes in-frame clones alone and lacks a portion of them. The sample yields roughly 98,000 clones, around nine tenths seen once. Sequences were derived from peripheral blood, sampled on day 0 of AZD1222 vaccination. These receptors were obtained from an adult in good health.

The chain combines TRBV28 with TRBJ2-1; the D gene is possibly TRBD1 (5 bases). Trimming removed 7 bases from V and 8 bases from J, with 12 bases in between. Germline-derived CDR1 and CDR2 are MDHEN and SYDVKM. This CDR3 is 12 amino acids long. CDR3 nucleotides: TGTGCCAGCACCCAATTAGGGGATGAGCAGTTCTTC. Protein sequence: CASTQLGDEQFF.

This chain joins TRBV4-1 and TRBJ1-1; TRBD1 might be the D (6 bases). The V and J ends lost 0 bases and 5 bases respectively, with 13 bases between them. This CDR3 spans 15 amino acids. CDR1 MGHRA and CDR2 YSYEKL come from the germline V gene. The CDR3 reads CASSQDRTVGTEAFF. In nucleotides, the CDR3 is TGCGCCAGCAGCCAAGATCGGACAGTCGGGACTGAAGCTTTCTTT.

The rearrangement joins TRBV19 to TRBJ2-2, with D possibly TRBD2 on 5 matching bases. Trimming removed 6 bases from V and 6 bases from J, with 20 bases in between. Germline assignment: CDR1 LNHDA and CDR2 SQIVND (reference sequence). The CDR3 is 16 residues long. This CDR3 is CASRPAPDSISGELFF. The CDR3 DNA follows: TGTGCCAGTAGGCCCGCCCCGGACTCCATTTCCGGGGAGCTGTTTTTT.

This chain links TRBV7-6 with TRBJ2-1; 7 bases are a match to TRBD2. In germline, CDR1 is SGHVS, CDR2 FNYEAQ. The V gene end was trimmed by 5 bases and the J gene end by 3 bases; junction bases not matched to a gene: 10. This CDR3 has 16 amino acids. Written as DNA, the CDR3 is TGTGCCAGCAGCCCTGGGGGGGAACACTACTACAATGAGCAGTTCTTC. It codes for CASSPGGEHYYNEQFF.

The chain employs TRBV2 and TRBJ1-5; D gene uncertain. The CDR3 is 14 residues long. The ends were cut back, 4 bases at V and 0 bases at J, with 7 bases in the middle. Germline V lookup: CDR1 SNHLY, CDR2 FYNNEI. The CDR3 coding sequence is TGTGCCAGCAGTGGAGACCATAGCAATCAGCCCCAGCATTTT. This translates into CASSGDHSNQPQHF. Filled out from reference TRBV2 and TRBJ1-5, the complete variable domain reads EPEVTQTPSHQVTQMGQEVILRCVPISNHLYFYWYRQILGQKVEFLVSFYNNEISEKSEIFDDQFSVERPDGSNFTLKIRSTKLEDSAMYFCASSGDHSNQPQHFGDGTRLSIL.

This rearrangement joins TRBV7-2 to TRBJ2-1; maybe TRBD1 (7 bases). CDR1 and CDR2 (germline): SGHTA, FQGNSA. The CDR3 spans 15 residues. V lost 7 bases to trimming and J lost 6 bases, with 19 bases between them. CDR3 protein: CASNSTHRGGNEQFF. Here the CDR3 DNA reads TGTGCCAGCAACTCCACTCACAGGGGAGGCAATGAGCAGTTCTTC.

The V gene is TRBV5-1, the J gene TRBJ2-2, with D possibly TRBD1 on 6 matching bases. The V gene lost 0 bases and the J gene lost 7 bases, with 10 bases spanning the gap. Per germline, CDR1 SGHRS and CDR2 YFSETQ. The CDR3 covers 14 residues. CDR3 sequence reads: CASSLDRVDGELFF. CDR3 sequence (DNA): TGCGCCAGCAGCTTGGACAGGGTTGACGGGGAGCTGTTTTTT.

The V and J genes are TRBV19 and TRBJ1-1; 9 bases are a match to TRBD1. With V trimmed by 7 bases and J by 5 bases, 14 bases remained unmatched. The length of the CDR3 is 16 residues. CDR1 LNHDA and CDR2 SQIVND come from the germline V gene (reference sequence). CDR3 amino acids: CASNPQTGTGLTEAFF. The CDR3 DNA reads as TGTGCCAGTAACCCCCAGACCGGGACAGGGCTTACTGAAGCTTTCTTT.

The rearrangement links TRBV18 to TRBJ2-7; 8 nucleotides agree with TRBD1. Germline values: CDR1 KGHSH, CDR2 LQKENI. The CDR3 spans 15 residues. The V segment lost 3 bases and the J segment 2 bases; nucleotides outside the gene matches: 6. The CDR3 DNA reads as TGTGCCAGCTCACCGGGGGACAGGATGGCCTACGAGCAGTACTTC. Translated: CASSPGDRMAYEQYF.

The chain joins TRBV6-5 to TRBJ1-1; 10 bases line up with TRBD1. This CDR3 comprises 13 residues. The ends lost 1 base at V and 8 bases at J; junction bases unmatched: 1. Germline V gene lookup returns CDR1 MNHEY and CDR2 SVGAGI. CDR3 protein: CASSYWGQGEAFF. Written as DNA, the CDR3 is TGTGCCAGCAGTTACTGGGGACAGGGGGAAGCTTTCTTT.

This clone was seen a single time. This rearrangement joins TRBV24-1 to TRBJ2-1; possibly TRBD2 for D (6 bases). Trimming took off 9 bases at V and 0 bases at J, with 14 bases between the two ends. CDR1 and CDR2 from the germline V gene are KGHDR and SFDVKD. This CDR3 contains 15 residues. The CDR3 loop is CATHPGGSSYNEQFF. CDR3 nucleotide sequence: TGTGCCACCCACCCCGGGGGAAGCTCCTACAATGAGCAGTTCTTC.

The chain joins TRBV6-6 to TRBJ1-5; D is uncertain. Germline values: CDR1 MNHNY, CDR2 SVGAGI (reference sequence). The V end was cut by 7 bases, the J end by 3 bases, with 16 bases between. The CDR3 spans 15 residues. The chain's CDR3 is CASTFPEVDNQPQHF. CDR3 sequence (DNA): TGTGCCAGCACCTTCCCAGAGGTGGACAATCAGCCCCAGCATTTT.

V and J are TRBV2 and TRBJ2-7, with D uncertain. The ends were cut back, 6 bases at V and 2 bases at J, with 14 bases in the middle. This CDR3 comprises 14 residues. Germline V gene sequence: CDR1 SNHLY, CDR2 FYNNEI. CDR3 amino acids: CASRIEGVAYEQYF. The CDR3 coding sequence is TGTGCCAGCAGGATCGAAGGAGTTGCCTACGAGCAGTACTTC. The variable domain in full, completed from reference TRBV2 and TRBJ2-7, reads EPEVTQTPSHQVTQMGQEVILRCVPISNHLYFYWYRQILGQKVEFLVSFYNNEISEKSEIFDDQFSVERPDGSNFTLKIRSTKLEDSAMYFCASRIEGVAYEQYFGPGTRLTVT.

This clone appeared many times. CDR3 DNA: TGTGCCAGTAAAGTGGGCGGCACTGAAGCTTTCTTT. Its protein product is CASKVGGTEAFF. The rearrangement joins TRBV19 to TRBJ1-1; no clear D. The CDR3 has 12 amino acids. The V end was cut by 7 bases, the J end by 4 bases, with 10 bases between. Germline loops: CDR1 LNHDA, CDR2 SQIVND (reference sequence).

This clone was found once. The chain couples TRBV5-1 to TRBJ1-5; TRBD1 is a possible D gene (5 bases). This CDR3 is 15 amino acids long. V lost 4 bases and J lost 5, with 16 bases in between. Germline V gives CDR1 SGHRS, CDR2 YFSETQ. CDR3 region: CASSPDPGTHQPQHF. CDR3 DNA sequence: TGCGCCAGCAGCCCTGACCCCGGGACCCATCAGCCCCAGCATTTT.